This T cell receptor beta chain stems from a study of CD8 T cells in Susac syndrome. V dropped 6 bases and J dropped 6; count of bases not matched to a gene: 1. Looked up from germline, CDR1 is SNHLY and CDR2 is FYNNEI. CDR3 length: 12 residues. An input of roughly 0.45 to 1 ug of RNA was subjected to reverse transcription using random hexamers. TCRdb called the immunoSEQ multiplex PCR reads again in MiXCR, with one record for every CDR3 protein. Of 300,000 or so distinct CDR3 sequences listed, about 90% are singletons. The V call is TRBV2, the J call TRBJ2-3, with 9 bases that match TRBD1. The sequenced material came from CD4+ T cells from PBMCs. The TCR originated in a human donor with multiple sclerosis. This chain's CDR3 is CASSDRGDTQYF. In DNA, the CDR3 is TGTGCCAGCAGCGACAGGGGGGATACGCAGTATTTT.